These T cell receptor beta chains were read from a single sample in a study of cytomegalovirus exposure and HLA in healthy donors. The table came from immunoSEQ multiplex PCR; TCRdb's copy has only in-frame clones and leaves some out. Here the sample table reports about 110,000 clones. The specimen was PBMCs. These receptor sequences come from a man in his fifties in good health and CMV-seronegative. The CDR3 runs from the conserved cysteine through the conserved F or W. D genes are given only for firm matches.

TRBJ2-5 | TRBD1 | TRBV25-1 | TGTGCCAGCAGCGAAAGGGGGCGGAGGGAGACCCAGTACTTC | CASSERGRRETQYF
TRBJ1-4 | TRBD1 | TRBV27 | TGTGCCAGCAGTTTAGAGTCGACAGGGAGGGAAAAACTGTTTTTT | CASSLESTGREKLFF
TRBJ1-5 | NA | TRBV7-2 | TGTGCCAGCAGCTTAGTTCAGGGTAGCAATCAGCCCCAGCATTTT | CASSLVQGSNQPQHF
TRBJ1-5 | NA | TRBV2 | TGTGCCAGCAGAAGGGGAGGGAACAATCAGCCCCAGCATTTT | CASRRGGNNQPQHF
TRBJ2-7 | TRBD2 | TRBV28 | TGTGCCAGCAGTTTTCGGCAGCGGGGGAACGAGCAGTACTTC | CASSFRQRGNEQYF
TRBJ2-7 | TRBD2 | TRBV6-5 | TGTGCCAGCAGCCCATCTAGCGGGAGATCCTACGAGCAGTACTTC | CASSPSSGRSYEQYF
TRBJ1-2 | NA | TRBV19 | TGTGCCAGTAGTATTGGTGGCAGTGGGCCCTATGGCTACACCTTC | CASSIGGSGPYGYTF
TRBJ2-7 | TRBD1 | TRBV6-5 | TGTGCCAGCAGGCCGGAGAAGACAGGGGCCTACGAGCAGTACTTC | CASRPEKTGAYEQYF
TRBJ1-1 | NA | TRBV7-8 | TGTGCCAGCAGCCGCCTTATGCAGCGAATGAACACTGAAGCTTTCTTT | CASSRLMQRMNTEAFF
TRBJ1-2 | TRBD1 | TRBV27 | TGTGCCAGCAGTCCGCAGGGGGCAGCTGCCATGGGGGGCTACACCTTC | CASSPQGAAAMGGYTF
TRBJ1-2 | NA | TRBV2 | TGTGCCAGCAGTGACGTCGCAGGGTTCGGCTACACCTTC | CASSDVAGFGYTF
TRBJ2-3 | TRBD1 | TRBV28 | TGTGCCAGCAGTTCCCAGGGACAGGGTTCCACAGATACGCAGTATTTT | CASSSQGQGSTDTQYF
TRBJ1-1 | NA | TRBV5-4 | TGTGCCAGCAGTGAAAGGCAGGGTGCGAACACTGAAGCTTTCTTT | CASSERQGANTEAFF
TRBJ2-7 | NA | TRBV6-5 | TGTGCCAGCAGTTACTCGGGGGCCTCCTACGAGCAGTACTTC | CASSYSGASYEQYF
TRBJ2-7 | NA | TRBV7-2 | TGTGCCAGCAGCTTAGCGGGAGGCCCTTCCGAGCAGTACTTC | CASSLAGGPSEQYF
TRBJ2-7 | NA | TRBV4-1 | TGCGCCAGCAGCCAAGTCGCGGGGCGCGAGCAGTACTTC | CASSQVAGREQYF
TRBJ1-6 | TRBD1 | TRBV27 | TGTGCCAGCACCACAAGGACAGGGGGCGCGGATAATTCACCCCTCCACTTT | CASTTRTGGADNSPLHF
TRBJ1-6 | TRBD1 | TRBV27 | TGTGCCAGCAGTTTCGACAGGGCTACGCCCCTCCACTTT | CASSFDRATPLHF
TRBJ2-7 | TRBD2 | TRBV5-1 | TGCGCCAGCAAAAACCTGGCGGGAGCAGATGAGCAGTACTTC | CASKNLAGADEQYF
TRBJ1-1 | TRBD1 | TRBV29-1 | TGCAGCGTTGATCAAGGGGGCGAGAGCACTGAAGCTTTCTTT | CSVDQGGESTEAFF
TRBJ2-7 | TRBD1 | TRBV25-1 | TGTGCCAGCAGCCAACCGGGACAGGGGACCTACGAGCAGTACTTC | CASSQPGQGTYEQYF
TRBJ1-1 | TRBD1 | TRBV4-3 | TGCGCCAGCAGCCAATTGCTTGCCGGGACAGGGAACACTGAAGCTTTCTTT | CASSQLLAGTGNTEAFF
TRBJ1-1 | TRBD1 | TRBV19 | TGTGCCAGTAGGATAACAGGGGGCAGTAGCGGCACTGAAGCTTTCTTT | CASRITGGSSGTEAFF
TRBJ2-1 | TRBD2 | TRBV5-1 | TGCGCCAGCAGCTTCGTAGCTAGCGGTAACAATGAGCAGTTCTTC | CASSFVASGNNEQFF
TRBJ2-7 | NA | TRBV5-1 | TGCGCCAGCGGTCGGACCATCGGGGTCTACGAGCAGTACTTC | CASGRTIGVYEQYF
TRBJ1-2 | NA | TRBV30 | TGTGCCTGGAGTCCCGCGGTGACAGGAGGCTTTTTCGGCTACACCTTC | CAWSPAVTGGFFGYTF
TRBJ1-2 | TRBD1 | TRBV2 | TGTGCCAGCAGTCGACTTATTACAGGGGGCCTCGACTATGGCTACACCTTC | CASSRLITGGLDYGYTF
TRBJ2-7 | NA | TRBV9 | TGTGCCAGCAGCTTCTCCCCCGGGGGTACCGAGCAGTACTTC | CASSFSPGGTEQYF
TRBJ1-2 | NA | TRBV5-1 | TGCGCCAGCAGCCCCTATTCGGGTGGCGACTATGGCTACACCTTC | CASSPYSGGDYGYTF
TRBJ1-5 | NA | TRBV19 | TGTGCCAGTAGTATAGGAGAGTATAGCAATCAGCCCCAGCATTTT | CASSIGEYSNQPQHF
TRBJ2-5 | TRBD2 | TRBV27 | TGTGCCAGCAGTTTCGGGCGGGAGGGAGAGGTGACCCAGTACTTC | CASSFGREGEVTQYF
TRBJ1-2 | NA | TRBV4-3 | TGCGCCAGCAGCCAAGATGGGCAGGGTGCTAACTATGGCTACACCTTC | CASSQDGQGANYGYTF
TRBJ2-7 | NA | TRBV27 | TGTGCCAGCAGTTACACGGGAGCTCTCTCCGAGCAGTACTTC | CASSYTGALSEQYF
TRBJ2-3 | TRBD2 | TRBV9 | TGTGCCAGCAGCGTACTGGGACTAGCGGGCACAGATACGCAGTATTTT | CASSVLGLAGTDTQYF
TRBJ1-5 | NA | TRBV6-5 | TGTGCCAGCAGTTCGAGATTCTACAGGGACACTCAGCCCCAGCATTTT | CASSSRFYRDTQPQHF
TRBJ2-7 | TRBD1 | TRBV5-1 | TGCGCCAGCAGCGCCACAACTACAGGGGGCGAGCAGTACTTC | CASSATTTGGEQYF
TRBJ2-2 | NA | TRBV4-3 | TGCGCCAGCAGCCAAGATTTTTTCCGAGAGATCCACGGGGAGCTGTTTTTT | CASSQDFFREIHGELFF
TRBJ2-2 | NA | TRBV11-3 | TGTGCCAGCAGGAGCGGGCAGGGCGCAACCGGGGAGCTGTTTTTT | CASRSGQGATGELFF
TRBJ2-2 | NA | TRBV7-2 | TGTGCCAGCAGCGGACTTATTACGAACACCGGGGAGCTGTTTTTT | CASSGLITNTGELFF
TRBJ2-7 | NA | TRBV7-8 | TGTGCCAGCAGCTTAGATCCCGAGTACGAGCAGTACTTC | CASSLDPEYEQYF
TRBJ2-7 | TRBD1 | TRBV19 | TGTGCCAGTAGTATCCGACAGGGACATTACGAGCAGTACTTC | CASSIRQGHYEQYF
TRBJ1-1 | TRBD1 | TRBV10-3 | TGTGCCATCAGTGTTGGACAGGGGGCCCCCAAGAACACTGAAGCTTTCTTT | CAISVGQGAPKNTEAFF